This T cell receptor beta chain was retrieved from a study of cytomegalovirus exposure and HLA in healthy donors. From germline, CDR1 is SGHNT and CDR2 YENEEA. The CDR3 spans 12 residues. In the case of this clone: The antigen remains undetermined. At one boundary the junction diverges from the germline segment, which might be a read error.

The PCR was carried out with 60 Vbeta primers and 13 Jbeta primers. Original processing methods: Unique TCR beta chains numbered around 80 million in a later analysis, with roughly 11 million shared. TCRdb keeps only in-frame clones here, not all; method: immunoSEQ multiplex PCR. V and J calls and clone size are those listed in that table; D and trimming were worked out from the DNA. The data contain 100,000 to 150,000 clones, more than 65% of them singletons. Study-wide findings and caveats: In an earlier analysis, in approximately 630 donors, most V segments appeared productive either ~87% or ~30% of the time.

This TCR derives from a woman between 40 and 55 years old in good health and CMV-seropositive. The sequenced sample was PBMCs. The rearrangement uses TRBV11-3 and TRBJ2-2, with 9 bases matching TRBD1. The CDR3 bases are TGTGCCAGCAGCTCCGACAGGGGGGGGCTGTTTTTT. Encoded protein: CASSSDRGGLFF.